Listed below are T cell receptor beta chains from one sample, sequenced in a study of regulatory T cells in long-lasting Graves disease. One entry per CDR3 protein results from TCRdb running MiXCR on the multiplex PCR reads. The table records over 500,000 distinct CDR3 sequences, around 15% of them present only once. These same data were also listed under a study on T cells in Graves' hyperthyroidism and ophthalmopathy.

Sequencing was performed on peripheral blood mononuclear cells (PBMCs), taken at new diagnosis, from a patient treated with antithyroid drugs. The origin of the receptors is a woman between 25 and 40 years old with Graves disease. CDR3s include the opening cysteine and the closing phenylalanine or tryptophan. A D gene is named only where the DNA matches it firmly. Not all rows give a size; the values are once, few, many and, for expanded clones, a class.

many TRBJ1-2 TRBD1 TRBV28 TGTGCCAGCAGCGCCACCGGGACAGGTTCCTATGGCTACACCTTC CASSATGTGSYGYTF
many TRBJ1-1 TRBD1 TRBV5-1 TGCGCCAGCAGCCTTAACCGGGACAGTGAAGCTTTCTTT CASSLNRDSEAFF
NA TRBJ2-3 TRBD2 TRBV20-1 TGCAGTGCCAAAACTAGCGGGAGGGGAGATACGCAGTATTTT CSAKTSGRGDTQYF
many TRBJ2-6 NA TRBV5-1 TGCGCCAGCAGCTTGGCCGCGGGCTCCTTCTCTGGGGCCAACGTCCTGACTTTC CASSLAAGSFSGANVLTF
few TRBJ2-1 TRBD1 TRBV12-3/TRBV12-4 TGTGCCAGCAGTTTCCGTACCGGGACAGGGGGGGACAATGAGCAGTTCTTC CASSFRTGTGGDNEQFF
many TRBJ1-2 NA TRBV2 TGTGCCAGCAGGGACACCTTTAACTATGGCTACACCTTC CASRDTFNYGYTF
many TRBJ1-4 NA TRBV6-5 TGTGCCAGCAGTTATCGGGGGGGAACCGCAGAAAAACTGTTTTTT CASSYRGGTAEKLFF
once TRBJ2-1 NA TRBV11-2 TGTGCCAGCAGCCAAGAACTTCCCCCTCTCTACAATGAGCAGTTCTTC CASSQELPPLYNEQFF
few TRBJ2-7 NA TRBV20-1 TGCAGTGCTAGGACGGATTTCCCCTACGAGCAGTACTTC CSARTDFPYEQYF
NA TRBJ2-2 NA TRBV28 TGTGCCAGCAGATTTGCCAGGGGAAAGGCCGGGGAGCTGTTTTTT CASRFARGKAGELFF
few TRBJ1-1 TRBD1 TRBV28 TGTGCCAGCAGGGACCCCAGGGGGGGTCCGGTGAACACTGAAGCTTTCTTT CASRDPRGGPVNTEAFF
few TRBJ1-5 NA TRBV24-1 TGTGCCACCAGTGACCGAGACAGCTATAGCAATCAGCCCCAGCATTTT CATSDRDSYSNQPQHF
many TRBJ1-2 NA TRBV7-9 TGTGCCAGCAGCTTCGAGTCCACCGCGTATGGCTACACCTTC CASSFESTAYGYTF
NA TRBJ2-7 TRBD2 TRBV3-1 TGTGCCAGCAGCCAAGCAGCGGGACTGTACGAGCAGTACTTC CASSQAAGLYEQYF
many TRBJ2-6 TRBD1 TRBV28 TGTGCCAGCGGTCCCAGGGGGTCTGGGGCCAACGTCCTGACTTTC CASGPRGSGANVLTF
many TRBJ2-7 TRBD1 TRBV3-1 TGTGCCAGCAGTCGGACAGGGAGCTACGAGCAGTACTTC CASSRTGSYEQYF
few TRBJ2-7 TRBD2 TRBV6-1 TGTGCCAGCACCTTACGTACTAGCGGGAGGAGAGGTGACGAGCAGTACTTC CASTLRTSGRRGDEQYF
many TRBJ2-1 TRBD2 TRBV7-2 TGTGCCAGCAGCCCTCGGACTAGCGGTCAGTTCTTC CASSPRTSGQFF
many TRBJ2-3 NA TRBV24-1 TGTGCCACCAGTGTGAAGGATACGCAGTATTTT CATSVKDTQYF
few TRBJ2-1 TRBD2 TRBV5-4 TGTGCCAGCAGCTACTGGACTAGCGGGATAAATGAGCAGTTCTTC CASSYWTSGINEQFF
many TRBJ2-7 NA TRBV5-1 TGCGCCACCAGCCGGGACGGTGAACGCTCCTACGAGCAGTACTTC CATSRDGERSYEQYF
NA TRBJ2-1 TRBD2 TRBV7-3 TGTGCCAGCAGTTTGATCCATGCGGGACTAGCGGGGAATGAGCAGTTCTTC CASSLIHAGLAGNEQFF
NA TRBJ1-3 NA TRBV6-5 TGTGCCAGCAGTTCCGATCAGGGGAGGGTCGGAAACACCATATATTTT CASSSDQGRVGNTIYF
many TRBJ2-5 NA TRBV3-1 TGTGCCAGCAGCCAAGATTTGATGACCCAGTACTTC CASSQDLMTQYF
few TRBJ2-1 TRBD1 TRBV6-2/TRBV6-3 TGTGCCAGCAGTTACCCGGGACAGGGAATTAGGTTCTTC CASSYPGQGIRFF
NA TRBJ2-1 TRBD2 TRBV5-1 TGCGCCAGCAGCTTAAAAGCGGGGAGCTCCTACAATGAGCAGTTCTTC CASSLKAGSSYNEQFF
many TRBJ2-7 NA TRBV5-1 TGCGCCAGCAGCTTGGACGCCCCCTACGAGCAGTACTTC CASSLDAPYEQYF
many TRBJ1-3 NA TRBV7-9 TGTGCCAGCAGTTCTACAGGTTCCTCTGGAAACACCATATATTTT CASSSTGSSGNTIYF
NA TRBJ1-5 NA TRBV18 TGTGCCAGCTCACCATCGCTGCAACAGCCCCAGCATTTT CASSPSLQQPQHF
many TRBJ2-5 NA TRBV7-9 TGTGCCAGCAGCTTAGGTCTTTGGGAGACCCAGTACTTC CASSLGLWETQYF
NA TRBJ2-1 NA TRBV19 TGTGCCAGTAGTCCCACGGGACACCGTAATGAGCAGTTCTTC CASSPTGHRNEQFF
many TRBJ2-5 TRBD1 TRBV12-3/TRBV12-4 TGTGCCAGCAGTTTGTCAGGGGGCCTCAAAGAGACCCAGTACTTC CASSLSGGLKETQYF
few TRBJ1-4 TRBD1 TRBV28 TGTACCAGCAGCCCGACAGGGGGGAGTTATGAAAAACTGTTTTTT CTSSPTGGSYEKLFF
many TRBJ1-1 NA TRBV27 TGTGCCAGCAGTTTAGATTTTGGGTCCGTCCGCACTGAAGCTTTCTTT CASSLDFGSVRTEAFF
NA TRBJ1-4 TRBD1 TRBV6-2/TRBV6-3 TGTGCCAGCGGGGACAGGTATAATGAAAAACTGTTTTTT CASGDRYNEKLFF
many TRBJ2-1 NA TRBV24-1 TGTGCCACCCAAGCGGCGGGAATCAATGAGCAGTTCTTC CATQAAGINEQFF
many TRBJ2-2 NA TRBV7-2 TGTGCCAGCAGCTCTGTCACCGGGGAGCTGTTTTTT CASSSVTGELFF
few TRBJ1-5 TRBD1 TRBV28 TGTGCCAGCAGCCCACAGGGGGCCCAGCATTTT CASSPQGAQHF
NA TRBJ1-2 TRBD1 TRBV7-9 TGTGCCAGCAGCAATGCCGGGACAGCCGCCTACTATGGCTACACCTTC CASSNAGTAAYYGYTF
many TRBJ2-1 NA TRBV11-1 TGTGCCAGCAGCTTATTTGGTTCCTACAATGAGCAGTTCTTC CASSLFGSYNEQFF
NA TRBJ2-7 NA TRBV28 TGTGCCAGCAGTTCCCCTTTCGGAGGGAACGAGCAGTACTTC CASSSPFGGNEQYF
NA TRBJ1-1 NA TRBV24-1 TGTGCCACCAGTGATGCCTTAAACACTGAAGCTTTCTTT CATSDALNTEAFF
many TRBJ1-4 NA TRBV6-1 TGTGCCAGCAGGGACGCCTTAGCCCGCCGGGTAGAAAAACTGTTTTTT CASRDALARRVEKLFF
NA TRBJ2-7 NA TRBV29-1 TGCAGCGTTCAGTCGCATCTCCGGGGCGAGCAGTACTTC CSVQSHLRGEQYF
NA TRBJ2-2 NA TRBV9 TGTGCCAGCAGCGTACAGACGAACACCGGGGAGCTGTTTTTT CASSVQTNTGELFF
NA TRBJ2-1 NA TRBV11-2 TGTGCCAGCAGCTTAAATAAGGGTCTTCCTATCTTC CASSLNKGLPIF
NA TRBJ1-5 NA TRBV2 TGTGCCAGCAGTTCCCCGGGGGGGGCTAGCAATCAGCCCCAGCATTTT CASSSPGGASNQPQHF
many TRBJ1-5 NA TRBV29-1 TGCAGCGTTGAAGAGTCCGGGCAGCCCCAGCATTTT CSVEESGQPQHF